This TCR beta chain was documented in a study of technical replicates of blood from several donors. Repertoires were generated with immunoSEQ multiplex PCR, while TCRdb's copy carries only in-frame clones and drops some. The sample has some 80,000 clones; 95% are singletons. V dropped 3 bases and J dropped 6; count of bases not matched to a gene: 5. Germline assignment: CDR1 LNHDA and CDR2 SQIVND (reference sequence). CDR3 length equals 15 residues. This sequence originates from a human donor in good health. The source material was T cells isolated from PBMCs. The genes are TRBV19 and TRBJ2-2; 9 nucleotides match TRBD2. The CDR3 region is CASSMLAGGAGELFF. The DNA for the CDR3 is TGTGCCAGTAGTATGCTGGCGGGAGGGGCCGGGGAGCTGTTTTTT.